The 21 T cell receptor beta chains reported below all come from one sample, sequenced in a study of cytomegalovirus exposure and HLA in healthy donors. In the PCR, 60 Vbeta and 13 Jbeta primers were used. The data were produced by immunoSEQ multiplex PCR, yet TCRdb's version contains in-frame clones alone and is incomplete. Altogether about 150,000 clones are present, 60% to 80% being singletons, with the ten largest covering around 15%. Sequencing was carried out using PBMCs. The receptors shown here come from a woman between 35 and 50 years old in good health and CMV-seronegative.

DNA of the CDR3: TGTGCCACCCAGAAAGCGGGGGGTTACAATGAGCAGTTCTTC. As protein: CATQKAGGYNEQFF. The chain uses TRBV15 and TRBJ2-1, with 9 nucleotides matching TRBD2. The CDR3 extends over 14 amino acids. Germline CDR1 is LNHNV and CDR2 is YYDKDF (reference sequence). V was pared by 8 bases and J by 4 bases, with 6 bases of the junction left unmatched.

The gene calls are TRBV7-6 and TRBJ1-3; 7 bases agree with TRBD1. Losses at the gene ends were 1 base for V and 2 bases for J; bases not matched to a gene: 2. The germline V gene encodes CDR1 SGHVS and CDR2 FNYEAQ. This CDR3 spans 15 amino acids. The CDR3 DNA reads TGTGCCAGCAGCTTAGGGACAGGAGCTGGAAACACCATATATTTT. It yields the protein CASSLGTGAGNTIYF.

V is TRBV4-3 and J is TRBJ2-7, with 10 bases identical to TRBD1. This CDR3 has 16 residues. Germline values: CDR1 LGHNA, CDR2 YSLEER. V gave up 1 base and J gave up 5 bases; unmatched junction bases: 8. For the CDR3, the DNA is TGCGCCAGCAGCCAAGGTACGGGACAGGGGATCCACGAGCAGTACTTC. Its protein product is CASSQGTGQGIHEQYF.

The chain recombines TRBV10-3 with TRBJ2-7, with no clear D. The CDR3 is made up of 11 amino acids. Germline CDR1 ENHRY, CDR2 SYGVKD. V lost 2 bases, J lost 4 bases, and 3 bases lay in between. This CDR3 is CAISEIYEQYF. The CDR3 nucleotides read TGTGCCATCAGTGAGATATACGAGCAGTACTTC.

V usage is TRBV10-3 and J usage is TRBJ2-5; perhaps TRBD2 as D (5 bases). The V gene's germline CDR1 is ENHRY and CDR2 SYGVKD. This CDR3 contains 12 residues. Trimming removed 10 bases from V and 2 bases from J, with 11 bases in between. The CDR3 loop reads CATGSGQETQYF. The CDR3 DNA is TGTGCCACCGGGTCGGGGCAAGAGACCCAGTACTTC.

The chain carries TRBV14 and TRBJ1-1; D is possibly TRBD1 (5 bases). The CDR3 runs to 13 residues. The germline CDR1 and CDR2 sequences are SGHDN and FVKESK. V was clipped by 2 bases and J by 5 bases, with 9 bases between them. CDR3: CASSQTRVTEAFF. For the CDR3, the DNA is TGTGCCAGCAGCCAAACCAGGGTGACTGAAGCTTTCTTT.

The J gene is TRBJ1-1, the V gene TRBV10-3; tentatively, D is TRBD1 (5 bases). Deletions cut 8 bases from V and 2 bases from J, with 9 bases between. Germline loops: CDR1 ENHRY, CDR2 SYGVKD. This CDR3 contains 12 residues. DNA for the CDR3: TGTGCCATCGGGGGGGGAAACACTGAAGCTTTCTTT. It is translated as CAIGGGNTEAFF.

On this clone: Germline is not matched at one junction end, which may reflect a read error. The V gene is TRBV7-9, the J gene TRBJ1-6, with D unresolved. This CDR3 spans 13 amino acids. Germline CDR1 SEHNR, CDR2 FQNEAQ (reference sequence). The CDR3 nucleotides are TGTTCCAGCAGCTTAAGACTGAATTCACCCCTCCACTTT. It codes for CSSSLRLNSPLHF.

This clone was picked up a small number of times. The rearrangement joins TRBV5-1 to TRBJ2-7, with 13 bases identical to TRBD2. The germline V gene encodes CDR1 SGHRS and CDR2 YFSETQ. The CDR3 is made up of 15 amino acids. V gave up 3 bases and J gave up 0 bases; unmatched junction bases: 0. The CDR3 nucleotides read TGCGCCAGCAGCTGGACTAGCGGGGGCTCCTACGAGCAGTACTTC. It specifies CASSWTSGGSYEQYF.

The chain carries TRBV9 and TRBJ2-7; a possible D gene is TRBD2 (6 bases). Trimming took 0 bases from V and 4 from J, leaving 14 bases between them. Germline CDR1 reads SGDLS; CDR2 reads YYNGEE. The CDR3 loop spans 15 amino acids. The CDR3 DNA follows: TGTGCCAGCAGCGTAGACCCGGGGAGGTTGTACGAGCAGTACTTC. Translated: CASSVDPGRLYEQYF.

This chain joins TRBV7-9 and TRBJ2-2, with TRBD2 as a possible D gene (5 bases). The CDR3 has 16 residues. Germline CDR1 SEHNR, CDR2 FQNEAQ (reference sequence). V lost 5 bases to trimming and J lost 4 bases, with 17 bases between them. CDR3 DNA sequence: TGTGCCAGCAGCGTGGGCGGGCAGTCCAGCACCGGGGAGCTGTTTTTT. It specifies CASSVGGQSSTGELFF.

The chain joins TRBV4-2 to TRBJ1-4; no firm D call. Germline CDR1 and CDR2: LGHNA and YNFKEQ. The V gene lost 1 base and the J gene lost 3 bases, with 9 bases spanning the gap. The CDR3 is 15 residues long. The CDR3 nucleotides read TGTGCCAGCAGCCAAGGACCGGAGGCTAATGAAAAACTGTTTTTT. Its protein is CASSQGPEANEKLFF.

The CDR3 region has the DNA TGCGCCAGCAGTCAAAGGACAGGGAGGGACAGTCAGTACTTC. This encodes CASSQRTGRDSQYF. The chain carries TRBV4-3 and TRBJ2-4; the D gene is possibly TRBD1 (8 bases). Per the germline V gene, CDR1 is LGHNA and CDR2 is YSLEER. Trimming cost V 6 bases and J 12 bases, with 21 bases left between them. The CDR3 sequence is 14 residues long.

The chain links TRBV7-2 to TRBJ2-3; maybe TRBD2 (6 bases). Germline V gene lookup returns CDR1 SGHTA and CDR2 FQGNSA. The CDR3 covers 14 residues. V lost 2 bases, J lost 3 bases, and 9 bases lay in between. The CDR3 DNA is TGTGCCAGCAGCTTAAGGAGGGCTACAGATACGCAGTATTTT. This sequence encodes CASSLRRATDTQYF.

This clone was found a few times. The rearrangement joins TRBV5-6 to TRBJ2-3, with 10 bases that match TRBD1. This CDR3 has 15 residues. Trimming removed 3 bases from V and 1 base from J; junction bases left unmatched: 2. CDR1 and CDR2 (germline): SGHDT, YYEEEE. CDR3 region: CASSSGTGGTDTQYF. DNA for the CDR3: TGTGCCAGCAGCTCCGGGACAGGGGGCACAGATACGCAGTATTTT. The whole variable domain, remainder taken from reference TRBV5-6 and TRBJ2-3, is DAGVTQSPTHLIKTRGQQVTLRCSPKSGHDTVSWYQQALGQGPQFIFQYYEEEERQRGNFPDRFSGHQFPNYSSELNVNALLLGDSALYLCASSSGTGGTDTQYFGPGTRLTVL.

The J gene is TRBJ1-1, the V gene TRBV7-9; D is uncertain. CDR1 and CDR2 from the germline V gene are SEHNR and FQNEAQ (reference sequence). V lost 7 bases to trimming and J lost 0 bases, with 3 bases between them. CDR3 length: 11 residues. Written as DNA, the CDR3 is TGTGCCAGCACGTTGAACACTGAAGCTTTCTTT. Translating gives CASTLNTEAFF. The variable domain in full, with the rest retrieved from reference TRBV7-9 and TRBJ1-1, is DTGVSQNPRHKITKRGQNVTFRCDPISEHNRLYWYRQTLGQGPEFLTYFQNEAQLEKSRLLSDRFSAERPKGSFSTLEIQRTEQGDSAMYLCASTLNTEAFFGQGTRLTVV.

This chain joins TRBV7-2 and TRBJ2-7; 11 bases are shared with TRBD1. CDR3 length: 15 residues. CDR1 is SGHTA and CDR2 is FQGNSA in the germline V gene. V was clipped by 5 bases and J by 6 bases; unmatched bases: 9. The CDR3 sequence is CASSTARTGGPEQYF. The CDR3 DNA sequence: TGTGCCAGCAGCACTGCCCGGACAGGGGGCCCCGAGCAGTACTTC.

The chain joins TRBV4-3 to TRBJ2-3; 7 positions agree with TRBD1. In germline, CDR1 is LGHNA, CDR2 YSLEER. V dropped 3 bases and J dropped 3; count of bases not matched to a gene: 3. This CDR3 has 14 residues. The CDR3 nucleotides read TGCGCCAGCAGCCATGACAGGGTGACAGATACGCAGTATTTT. This encodes CASSHDRVTDTQYF.

CDR3 in DNA: TGCACCAGCAGCCAATTTCATAGAGAGGGAGGCCCCCCGGGGAATGAGCAGTTCTTC. Protein: CTSSQFHREGGPPGNEQFF. The J gene is TRBJ2-1, the V gene TRBV1; the table's D call, TRBD2, has no DNA check behind it. TRBV1 counts as a pseudogene. The CDR3 has 19 residues.

This chain links TRBV6-1 with TRBJ1-6, with a tentative D call TRBD1 (6 bases). The V gene lost 6 bases and the J gene lost 7 bases, with 22 bases spanning the gap. The germline CDR1 and CDR2 sequences are MNHNS and SASEGT. There are 17 residues in the CDR3. In nucleotides, the CDR3 is TGTGCCAGCAGAGAAACTACAGGGACCCCCATCAATTCACCCCTCCACTTT. As protein: CASRETTGTPINSPLHF.

The chain joins TRBV9 to TRBJ2-5, with 15 bases lining up with TRBD2. CDR3 length equals 17 residues. Germline lookup yields CDR1 SGDLS and CDR2 YYNGEE. V gave up 4 bases and J gave up 5 bases; unmatched junction bases: 9. CDR3 protein: CASSIGLAGGLGETQYF. As DNA, the CDR3 is TGTGCCAGCAGCATCGGACTAGCGGGGGGGCTGGGGGAGACCCAGTACTTC.